The 13 T cell receptor beta chains given below trace back to one sample, sequenced in a study of cytomegalovirus exposure and HLA in healthy donors (dated 2017 in TCRdb). Library preparation was by the immunoSEQ multiplex PCR assay. For the multiplex PCR, a mixture combining 60 forward primers for TCR Vbeta segments and 13 reverse primers for TCR Jbeta segments was used. The table comes from immuneACCESS by way of TCRdb, which keeps in-frame sequences with V and J called. Part of the clones is missing from these tables; in studies checked, under half for an unresolved V gene and the rest for unknown reasons. In this sample the table shows approximately 110,000 clones, 70% to 75% of which occur a single time. In total, the top ten clones hold less than 4.5% of the sample. Sample: PBMCs. Every receptor here comes from a woman aged 40 to 50 in good health and CMV-seronegative.

The chain is built from TRBV2 and TRBJ2-1, with D tentatively TRBD1 (7 bases). CDR3 length: 14 residues. Trimming stripped 10 bases from V and 9 bases from J, with 22 bases between. The germline V gene encodes CDR1 SNHLY and CDR2 FYNNEI. The CDR3 coding sequence is TGTGCCACCAGGGGGGACAGTCGCCCTGGTGAGCAGTTCTTC. Translation gives CATRGDSRPGEQFF.

This sequence joins TRBV4-2 and TRBJ1-5; D is uncertain. The V gene's germline CDR1 is LGHNA and CDR2 YNFKEQ. CDR3 length equals 16 residues. V lost 3 bases, J lost 0 bases, and 12 bases lay in between. CDR3 region: CASSHSWEHSNQPQHF. In DNA, the CDR3 is TGTGCCAGCAGCCATTCGTGGGAGCATAGCAATCAGCCCCAGCATTTT.

V gene TRBV27 combines with J gene TRBJ1-2; 11 bases map to TRBD1. Trimming took 5 bases from V and 5 from J; bases not matched to a gene: 7. The CDR3 spans 15 residues. Germline values: CDR1 MNHEY, CDR2 SMNVEV (reference sequence). CDR3 nucleotides: TGTGCCAGCAGTCTCGGACAGGGGGCTCCTTATGGCTACACCTTC. Its protein is CASSLGQGAPYGYTF.

V gene TRBV5-5 combines with J gene TRBJ1-5, with 11 bases aligning to TRBD1. V lost 4 bases, J lost 2 bases, and 8 bases stayed unmatched. CDR1 and CDR2 from the germline V gene are SGHKS and YYEKEE (reference sequence). This CDR3 spans 17 amino acids. The CDR3 protein is CASSPWTGGKGNQPQHF. The CDR3 DNA sequence: TGTGCCAGCAGCCCCTGGACAGGGGGCAAGGGCAATCAGCCCCAGCATTTT.

This chain joins TRBV9 and TRBJ2-6; tentative D call: TRBD2 (6 bases). In germline, CDR1 is SGDLS, CDR2 YYNGEE. CDR3 size: 17 residues. V lost 4 bases to trimming and J lost 3 bases, with 17 bases between them. The CDR3 coding sequence is TGTGCCAGCAGCCCAACGACTAGTTTCTTTGGGGCCAACGTCCTGACTTTC. This sequence encodes CASSPTTSFFGANVLTF.

The chain carries TRBV6-6 and TRBJ1-1, with TRBD1 matching 9 bases. Looked up from germline, CDR1 is MNHNY and CDR2 is SVGAGI (reference sequence). Trimming cost V 6 bases and J 3 bases; bases outside gene matches: 8. The CDR3 runs 15 residues. The CDR3 is CASRGPGQGYTEAFF. CDR3 nucleotides: TGTGCCAGCAGGGGACCGGGACAGGGCTACACTGAAGCTTTCTTT.

The chain couples TRBV7-8 to TRBJ2-7; D is uncertain. Germline lookup yields CDR1 SGHVS and CDR2 FQNEAQ. V was shortened by 2 bases and J by 0 bases, with 8 bases between the two germline ends. The CDR3 spans 14 residues. CDR3 loop: CASSLPPNSYEQYF. CDR3 DNA sequence: TGTGCCAGCAGCTTACCCCCCAACTCCTACGAGCAGTACTTC.

Points on this clone: Other nucleotide sequences in the sample specify the same CDR3. J is TRBJ2-3 and V is TRBV6-1; D may be TRBD2 (5 bases). The CDR3 covers 13 residues. V shed 7 bases and J shed 0 bases, with 8 bases lying between them. In germline, CDR1 is MNHNS, CDR2 SASEGT. The CDR3 bases are TGTGCCAGCATAGCGTTTAGCACAGATACGCAGTATTTT. As protein: CASIAFSTDTQYF.

The rearrangement uses TRBV28 and TRBJ2-3; 7 bases fit TRBD2. The V and J ends lost 5 bases and 0 bases, in that order; junction bases with no gene match: 5. Germline CDR1 is MDHEN and CDR2 is SYDVKM. This CDR3 has 15 residues. The DNA for the CDR3 is TGTGCCAGCAGTCCGCGGGGAGGGAGCACAGATACGCAGTATTTT. This codes for CASSPRGGSTDTQYF.

The chain carries TRBV6-1 and TRBJ1-5; unclear D gene. This CDR3 spans 14 amino acids. Germline V gene data show CDR1 as MNHNS and CDR2 as SASEGT. V was trimmed by 4 bases and J by 3 bases, leaving 10 bases between them. The CDR3 reads CASSGAFPNQPQHF. CDR3 bases: TGTGCCAGCAGTGGGGCGTTCCCCAATCAGCCCCAGCATTTT.

This sequence joins TRBV21-1 and TRBJ2-5; the table calls TRBD2, which could not be checked here. TRBV21-1 is an annotated pseudogene. This CDR3 comprises 15 residues. In DNA, the CDR3 is TGTGCCAGCAACCTAGAAGGAGGGGGGGACGAGACCCAGTACTTC. Protein sequence: CASNLEGGGDETQYF.

This rearrangement joins TRBV7-2 to TRBJ2-1; 12 positions match TRBD2. This CDR3 is 15 amino acids long. Germline V gene data show CDR1 as SGHTA and CDR2 as FQGNSA. The V and J ends lost 5 bases and 4 bases, in that order; junction bases with no gene match: 3. CDR3 region: CASSRGLAGYNEQFF. CDR3 nucleotides: TGTGCCAGCAGCCGTGGACTAGCGGGATACAATGAGCAGTTCTTC.

The V call is TRBV19, the J call TRBJ2-1; 14 nucleotides agree with TRBD2. V trimming: 4 bases; J trimming: 1 base; junction bases outside the gene matches: 6. Germline loops: CDR1 LNHDA, CDR2 SQIVND (reference sequence). CDR3 length: 18 residues. The CDR3 loop is CASSTGLAGVSSYNEQFF. The CDR3 bases are TGTGCCAGTAGTACGGGACTAGCGGGAGTGAGTTCCTACAATGAGCAGTTCTTC.